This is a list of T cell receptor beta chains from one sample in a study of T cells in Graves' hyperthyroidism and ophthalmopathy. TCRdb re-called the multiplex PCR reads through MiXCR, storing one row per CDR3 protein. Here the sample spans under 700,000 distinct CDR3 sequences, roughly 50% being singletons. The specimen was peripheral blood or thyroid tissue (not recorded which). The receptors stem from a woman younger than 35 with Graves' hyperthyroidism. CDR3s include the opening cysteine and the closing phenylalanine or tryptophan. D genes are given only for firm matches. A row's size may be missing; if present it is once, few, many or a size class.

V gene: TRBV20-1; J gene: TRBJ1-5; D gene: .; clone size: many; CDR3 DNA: TGCAGTGCTAGAGATCAAATGGATCAGCCCCAGCATTTT; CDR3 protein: CSARDQMDQPQHF
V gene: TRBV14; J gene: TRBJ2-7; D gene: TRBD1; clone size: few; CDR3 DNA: TGTGCCAGCAGCTTATCCCGGGACAGGGGGTCTCACGAGCAGTACTTC; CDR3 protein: CASSLSRDRGSHEQYF
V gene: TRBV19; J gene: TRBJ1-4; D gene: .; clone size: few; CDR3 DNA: TGTGCCAGTAGTATACAGGGTTTGGAAAAACTGTTTTTT; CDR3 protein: CASSIQGLEKLFF
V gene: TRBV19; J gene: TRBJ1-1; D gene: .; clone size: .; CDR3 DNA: TGTGCCAGCAGCCAAGGGGAGGGCACTGAAGCTTTCTTT; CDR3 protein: CASSQGEGTEAFF
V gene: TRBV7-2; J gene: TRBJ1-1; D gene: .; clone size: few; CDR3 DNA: TGTGCCAGCAGCTTAGAGTCGTGGGGTGAAGCTTTCTTT; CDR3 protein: CASSLESWGEAFF
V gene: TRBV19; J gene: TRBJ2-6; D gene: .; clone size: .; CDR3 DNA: TGTGCCAGTAGTATAGCGGCTTTATCCCCCTCTGGGGCCAACGTCCTGACTTTC; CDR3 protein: CASSIAALSPSGANVLTF
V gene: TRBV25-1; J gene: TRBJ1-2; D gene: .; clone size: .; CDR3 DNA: TGTGCCAGCAGTTTTCGGGGGGCGAGCTATGGCTACACCTTC; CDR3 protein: CASSFRGASYGYTF
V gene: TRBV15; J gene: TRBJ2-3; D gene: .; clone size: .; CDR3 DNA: TGTGCCATCGGGGGTTCCAGGGTCGCAGATACGCAGTATTTT; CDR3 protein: CAIGGSRVADTQYF
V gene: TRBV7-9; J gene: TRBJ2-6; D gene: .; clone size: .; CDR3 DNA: TGTGCCAGCAGCTTAGGTAGGGACGGATACTTTTCTGGGGCCAACGTCCTGACTTTC; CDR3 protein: CASSLGRDGYFSGANVLTF
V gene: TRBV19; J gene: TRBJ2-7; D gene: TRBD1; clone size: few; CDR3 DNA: TGTGCCAGTAGTCGGTCTCAGGGGGCCTACGAGCAGTACTTC; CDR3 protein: CASSRSQGAYEQYF
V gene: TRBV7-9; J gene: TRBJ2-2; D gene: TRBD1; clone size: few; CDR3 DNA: TGTGCCAGCAGCGTTGGGACAGGCGCACCGGGGGAGCTGTTTTTT; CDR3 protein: CASSVGTGAPGELFF
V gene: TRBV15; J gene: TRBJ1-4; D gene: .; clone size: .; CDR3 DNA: TGTGCCACCAGCAGAGTGCCGGCTGGGTTAACTAATGAAAAACTGTTTTTT; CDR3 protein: CATSRVPAGLTNEKLFF
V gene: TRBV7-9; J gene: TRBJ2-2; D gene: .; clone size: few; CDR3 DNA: TGTGCCAGCAGCTTGGTTCTAGGCGCGAACACCGGGGAGCTGTTTTTT; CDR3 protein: CASSLVLGANTGELFF
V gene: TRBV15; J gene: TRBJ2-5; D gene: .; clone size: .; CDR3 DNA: TGTGCCAGCTCCCGCGGCCGGACCCAGTACTTC; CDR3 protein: CASSRGRTQYF